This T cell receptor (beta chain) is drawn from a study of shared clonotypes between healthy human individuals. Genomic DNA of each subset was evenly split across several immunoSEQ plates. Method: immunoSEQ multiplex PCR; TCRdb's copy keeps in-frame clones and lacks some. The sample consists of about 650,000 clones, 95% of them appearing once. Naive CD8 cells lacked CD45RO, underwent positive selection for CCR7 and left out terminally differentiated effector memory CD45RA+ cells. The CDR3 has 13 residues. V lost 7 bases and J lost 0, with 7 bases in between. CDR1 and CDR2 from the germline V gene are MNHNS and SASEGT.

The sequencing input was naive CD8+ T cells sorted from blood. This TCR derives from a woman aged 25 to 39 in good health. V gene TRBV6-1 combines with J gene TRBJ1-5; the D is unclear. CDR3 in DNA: TGTGCCAGCACCCTCACTAGCAATCAGCCCCAGCATTTT. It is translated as CASTLTSNQPQHF.